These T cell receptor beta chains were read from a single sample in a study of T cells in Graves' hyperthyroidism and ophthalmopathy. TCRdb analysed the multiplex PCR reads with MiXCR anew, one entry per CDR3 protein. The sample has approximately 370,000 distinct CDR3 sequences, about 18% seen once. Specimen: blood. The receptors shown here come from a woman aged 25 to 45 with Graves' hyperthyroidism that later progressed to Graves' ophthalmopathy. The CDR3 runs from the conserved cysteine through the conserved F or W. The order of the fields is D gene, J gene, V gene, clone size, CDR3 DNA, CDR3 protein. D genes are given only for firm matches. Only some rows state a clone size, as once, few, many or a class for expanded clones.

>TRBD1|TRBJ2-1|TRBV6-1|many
TGTGCCAGCAGTTCGCACCACAGGGGGGCCTACAATGAGCAGTTCTTC
CASSSHHRGAYNEQFF
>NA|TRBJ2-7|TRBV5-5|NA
TGTGCCAGCAGCTTGCCTCCCCACGAGCAGTACTTC
CASSLPPHEQYF
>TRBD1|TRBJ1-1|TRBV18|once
TGTGCCAGCACACCACCTGGGACAGTCATGAACACTGAAGCTTTCTTT
CASTPPGTVMNTEAFF
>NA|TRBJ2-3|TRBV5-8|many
TGTGCCAGCAGCTTGGGGGCGGGACTGCGCACAGATACGCAGTATTTT
CASSLGAGLRTDTQYF
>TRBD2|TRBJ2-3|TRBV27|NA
TGTGCCAGCAGTTCCCTAGCGGGAGAAGTTACGCAGTATTTT
CASSSLAGEVTQYF
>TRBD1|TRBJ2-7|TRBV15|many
TGTGCCACCAGCAATGGACAGGGAGAAGTCTACGAGCAGTACTTC
CATSNGQGEVYEQYF
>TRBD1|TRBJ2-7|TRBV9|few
TGTGCCAGCAGCGCGGGGACAGGGGGCGGTTACGAGCAGTACTTC
CASSAGTGGGYEQYF
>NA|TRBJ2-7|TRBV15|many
TGTGCCACCAGTACGGCCGGCAAGGCCTACGAGCAGTACTTC
CATSTAGKAYEQYF
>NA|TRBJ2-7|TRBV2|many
TGTGCCAGCAGTGGAAGGGGGTGGGTGGAGCAGTACTTC
CASSGRGWVEQYF
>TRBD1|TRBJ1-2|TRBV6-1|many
TGTGCCAGCACCACCAGGACAGGGCCTCGTGGCTACACCTTC
CASTTRTGPRGYTF
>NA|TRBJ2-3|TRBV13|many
TGTGCCAGCAGCGTTGCAGCGAATACGCAGTATTTT
CASSVAANTQYF
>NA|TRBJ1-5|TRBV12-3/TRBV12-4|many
TGTGCCAGCAGTTCCGAGGGATATAGCAATCAGCCCCAGCATTTT
CASSSEGYSNQPQHF
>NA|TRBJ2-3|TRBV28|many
TGTGCCAGCAGTTTGGGGCAGGAGGAGGTCACAGATACGCAGTATTTT
CASSLGQEEVTDTQYF
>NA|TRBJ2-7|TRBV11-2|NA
TGTGCCAGCAGTTATATTCCAGGGGCCTCCTACGAGCAGTACTTC
CASSYIPGASYEQYF
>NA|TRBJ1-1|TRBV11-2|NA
TGTGCCAGCAGCTTAGTCTGGAGCACTGAAGCTTTCTTT
CASSLVWSTEAFF
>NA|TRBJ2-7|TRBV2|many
TGTGCCAGCCTATTACAGGTGGAAGCCTACGAGCAGTACTTC
CASLLQVEAYEQYF
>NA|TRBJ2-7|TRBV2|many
TGTGCCAGCAAAGGGCCCGGTGAGCAGTACTTC
CASKGPGEQYF
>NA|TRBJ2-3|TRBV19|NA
TGTGCCAGTAAACTCAGTGCTCCAAGCACAGATACGCAGTATTTT
CASKLSAPSTDTQYF
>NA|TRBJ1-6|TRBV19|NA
TGTGCCAGCGCTTCAATGGGAAACGGAAATTCACCCCTCCACTTT
CASASMGNGNSPLHF
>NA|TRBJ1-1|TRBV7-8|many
TGTGCCAGCAGCTTCGGTGGACGGGGGGGTGAAGCTTTCTTT
CASSFGGRGGEAFF
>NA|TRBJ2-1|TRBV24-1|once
TGTGCCACATCTCCTAGCGAGTGGGATGAGCAGTTCTTC
CATSPSEWDEQFF
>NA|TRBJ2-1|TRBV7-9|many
TGTGCCAGCAGCTTAGGGTCCAGGGGATCCTACAATGAGCAGTTCTTC
CASSLGSRGSYNEQFF
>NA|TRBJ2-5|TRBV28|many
TGTGCCAGCAGTTTAAATAGCAAAGAGACCCAGTACTTC
CASSLNSKETQYF
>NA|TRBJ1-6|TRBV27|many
TGTGCCAGCAGTTTATTGGAGTATTCACCCCTCCACTTT
CASSLLEYSPLHF
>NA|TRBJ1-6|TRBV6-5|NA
TGTGCCAGCAGTTACTTCCGGGCGAATACCGATTCACCCCTCCACTTT
CASSYFRANTDSPLHF
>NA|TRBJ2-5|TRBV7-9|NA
TGTGCCAGCAGCCACAGGAGGGGGGCAGAGACCCAGTACTTC
CASSHRRGAETQYF
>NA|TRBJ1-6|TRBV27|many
TGTGCCAGCAGTTTACGGTTAGCGAATAATTCACCCCTCCACTTT
CASSLRLANNSPLHF
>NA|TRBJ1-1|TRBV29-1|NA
TGCAGCGCCTCATCCGAAAACACTGAAGCTTTCTTT
CSASSENTEAFF
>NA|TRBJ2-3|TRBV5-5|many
TGTGCCAGCAGCTTGTTTAGCCAGGGACCGCCAGATACGCAGTATTTT
CASSLFSQGPPDTQYF
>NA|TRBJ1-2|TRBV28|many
TGTGCCAGCACCCAAAGTGTGGTTGCTCACTATGGCTACACCTTC
CASTQSVVAHYGYTF
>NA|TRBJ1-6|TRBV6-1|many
TGTGCCAGCAGTCGGACGCCTGGGGCACCCCTCCACTTT
CASSRTPGAPLHF
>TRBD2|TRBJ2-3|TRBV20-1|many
TGCAGTGCTTCCCTCATGCGGGAGGGCCTCTCAGATACGCAGTATTTT
CSASLMREGLSDTQYF
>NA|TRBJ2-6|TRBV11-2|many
TGTGCCAGCAGCATAAATCGACAACCCTCTGGGGCCAACGTCCTGACTTTC
CASSINRQPSGANVLTF
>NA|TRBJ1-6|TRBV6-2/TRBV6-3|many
TGTGCCAGCAGTCTGGGGACGGCCAGGAGCTCCTATAATTCACCCCTCCACTTT
CASSLGTARSSYNSPLHF